Listed below are T cell receptor beta chains from one sample, sequenced in a study of blood T cell repertoires in COVID-19. Sequenced by immunoSEQ multiplex PCR; TCRdb stores in-frame clones only, minus some. The repertoire holds under 250,000 clones, with around 81% as singletons. The sample taken for sequencing was PBMCs or T cells enriched from blood (not recorded which). These receptors were collected from a man aged 30 to 45 with acute COVID-19. The CDR3 runs from the conserved cysteine through the conserved F or W. Fields, in order: D gene, clone size, J gene, V gene, CDR3 protein, CDR3 DNA. A D gene is named only where the DNA matches it firmly. Rows may omit the clone size; those that give it use once, few, many or a size class.

D gene: .; clone size: .; J gene: TRBJ2-3; V gene: TRBV30; CDR3 protein: CAWSDSADTQYF; CDR3 DNA: TGTGCCTGGAGTGACTCCGCAGATACGCAGTATTTT
D gene: TRBD1; clone size: few; J gene: TRBJ1-1; V gene: TRBV5-1; CDR3 protein: CASSLVPGQGGTEAFF; CDR3 DNA: TGCGCCAGCAGCTTGGTACCGGGACAGGGGGGAACTGAAGCTTTCTTT
D gene: .; clone size: .; J gene: TRBJ2-2; V gene: TRBV19; CDR3 protein: CASSTERTTGELFF; CDR3 DNA: TGTGCCAGTAGCACCGAGCGTACCACCGGGGAGCTGTTTTTT
D gene: .; clone size: .; J gene: TRBJ2-1; V gene: TRBV10-1; CDR3 protein: CASSELQGRQFF; CDR3 DNA: TGCGCCAGCAGTGAGTTGCAGGGCCGGCAGTTCTTC
D gene: TRBD2; clone size: .; J gene: TRBJ2-3; V gene: TRBV7-3; CDR3 protein: CASSQSTLAGSSTDTQYF; CDR3 DNA: TGTGCCAGCAGCCAGTCTACTCTAGCGGGCTCTAGCACAGATACGCAGTATTTT
D gene: .; clone size: once; J gene: TRBJ1-4; V gene: TRBV14; CDR3 protein: CASSPSRINEKLFF; CDR3 DNA: TGTGCCAGCAGCCCTAGCCGAATTAACGAAAAACTGTTTTTT
D gene: .; clone size: .; J gene: TRBJ1-2; V gene: TRBV30; CDR3 protein: CAWTGRDGYTF; CDR3 DNA: TGTGCCTGGACGGGTCGGGATGGCTACACCTTC
D gene: .; clone size: .; J gene: TRBJ1-3; V gene: TRBV27; CDR3 protein: CASSSQGGTIYF; CDR3 DNA: TGTGCCAGCAGTTCGCAGGGAGGCACCATATATTTT
D gene: .; clone size: .; J gene: TRBJ2-7; V gene: TRBV30; CDR3 protein: CAWSAIPLGSEYF; CDR3 DNA: TGTGCCTGGAGTGCTATCCCTTTGGGCTCCGAGTACTTC
D gene: .; clone size: .; J gene: TRBJ2-7; V gene: TRBV10-2; CDR3 protein: CASSMTVNYEQYF; CDR3 DNA: TGCGCCAGCAGCATGACAGTGAACTACGAGCAGTACTTC
D gene: .; clone size: once; J gene: TRBJ1-5; V gene: TRBV19; CDR3 protein: CASTDRGGSQPQHF; CDR3 DNA: TGTGCCAGTACGGACCGGGGAGGGAGTCAGCCCCAGCATTTT
D gene: .; clone size: .; J gene: TRBJ2-1; V gene: TRBV27; CDR3 protein: CASSLADSYNEQFF; CDR3 DNA: TGTGCCAGCAGTTTAGCAGACAGCTACAATGAGCAGTTCTTC
D gene: TRBD2; clone size: .; J gene: TRBJ2-7; V gene: TRBV5-4; CDR3 protein: CASSLSPSGGYEQYF; CDR3 DNA: TGTGCCAGCAGCTTGTCCCCTAGCGGGGGGTACGAGCAGTACTTC